A selection of T cell receptor beta chains follows, all from one sample in a study of blood T cells in healthy people across ages. TCRdb re-called the 5' RACE reads through MiXCR, storing one row per CDR3 protein. The data show fewer than 1,200,000 distinct CDR3 sequences, under 30% seen once. The sample also formed part of further work on T cells of mothers and their children.

The sequencing sample was made of blood. The receptors come from a girl aged 2-10 years in good health. Each CDR3 is given with its conserved first and last residue. D genes are given only for firm matches. The size of a clone is reported for some rows only, either as once, few or many, or as a class for expanded clones.

v_call	clone_size	d_call	j_call	cdr3_aa	cdr3_nt
TRBV20-1	-	-	TRBJ1-5	CSARDQWGNQPQHF	TGCAGTGCTAGAGATCAGTGGGGCAATCAGCCCCAGCATTTT
TRBV29-1	-	-	TRBJ1-5	CSVAVSNQPQHF	TGCAGCGTGGCGGTGAGCAATCAGCCCCAGCATTTT
TRBV29-1	few	TRBD1	TRBJ1-1	CSAKYRGREFTEAFF	TGCAGCGCTAAGTACAGGGGGCGCGAATTCACTGAAGCTTTCTTT
TRBV24-1	-	TRBD1	TRBJ1-1	CATSEGQGTTEAFF	TGTGCCACCAGTGAGGGACAGGGAACCACTGAAGCATTCTTT
TRBV10-2	few	TRBD1	TRBJ2-5	CASSPTGVEETQYF	TGCGCCAGCAGTCCTACAGGGGTGGAAGAGACCCAGTACTTC
TRBV7-9	-	-	TRBJ1-2	CASSYVLTVSGDGYTF	TGTGCCAGCAGCTACGTCCTGACAGTTTCGGGGGACGGCTACACCTTC
TRBV5-1	-	-	TRBJ2-3	CASSFRSDTQYF	TGCGCCAGCAGCTTTAGGTCCGATACGCAGTATTTT
TRBV29-1	few	TRBD2	TRBJ2-5	CSVEEELADQETQYF	TGCAGCGTTGAAGAAGAACTAGCGGACCAAGAGACCCAGTACTTC
TRBV5-1	few	-	TRBJ1-1	CASSPQGGRTEAFF	TGCGCCAGCAGCCCTCAGGGCGGAAGGACTGAAGCTTTCTTT
TRBV5-5	-	-	TRBJ2-2	CASRVGGRARPNTGELFF	TGTGCCAGCAGGGTCGGGGGTAGGGCGCGACCGAACACCGGGGAGCTGTTTTTT
TRBV13	-	-	TRBJ1-1	CASSFADMNTEAFF	TGTGCCAGCAGCTTTGCAGATATGAACACTGAAGCTTTCTTT
TRBV25-1	-	TRBD1	TRBJ2-7	CASSEWDSSYEQYF	TGTGCCAGCAGTGAATGGGACAGCTCCTACGAGCAGTACTTC
TRBV5-1	many	-	TRBJ1-1	CASSIPQGVNTEAFF	TGCGCCAGCAGCATCCCGCAGGGCGTTAACACTGAAGCTTTCTTT
TRBV29-1	-	TRBD1	TRBJ2-5	CSFRTGRETQYF	TGCAGCTTCCGGACAGGGAGAGAGACCCAGTACTTC
TRBV5-1	few	TRBD1	TRBJ1-4	CASSGSTGRDEKLFF	TGCGCCAGCAGCGGGTCGACAGGGAGGGATGAAAAACTGTTTTTT
TRBV10-3	few	-	TRBJ1-2	CAISEEGYYGYTF	TGTGCCATCAGTGAGGAAGGATACTATGGCTACACCTTC
TRBV2	-	-	TRBJ1-2	CASSETWDRIVYGYTF	TGTGCCAGCAGCGAGACCTGGGACCGAATCGTCTATGGCTACACCTTC
TRBV12-5	-	TRBD1	TRBJ2-6	CASGGQGALGANVLTF	TGTGCTAGTGGCGGACAGGGGGCGCTTGGGGCCAACGTCCTGACCTTC
TRBV7-8	once	-	TRBJ2-5	CASSLAAVPGEQETQYF	TGTGCCAGCAGCTTAGCAGCGGTTCCGGGGGAACAAGAGACCCAGTACTTC
TRBV12-3/TRBV12-4	few	TRBD2	TRBJ2-5	CASTAGGVDNEQSF	TGTGCCAGCACAGCGGGAGGGGTAGACAATGAGCAGTCCTTC
TRBV6-2/TRBV6-3	few	-	TRBJ1-4	CASSYQGQTQEKLFF	TGTGCCAGCAGTTACCAAGGACAGACCCAAGAAAAACTGTTTTTT
TRBV29-1	few	-	TRBJ2-7	CSVAMTMASSYEQYF	TGCAGCGTTGCCATGACGATGGCCTCTTCCTACGAGCAGTACTTC
TRBV15	-	TRBD1	TRBJ2-7	CATSRNLDREGEQYF	TGTGCCACCAGCAGGAACTTGGACAGGGAAGGCGAGCAGTACTTC
TRBV6-5	-	-	TRBJ2-5	CASTNSNSETQYF	TGTGCCAGCACCAACTCAAACTCAGAGACCCAGTACTTC
TRBV5-1	-	-	TRBJ2-7	CASMVGGNPPHYEQYF	TGCGCCAGCATGGTAGGGGGGAACCCCCCCCACTACGAGCAGTACTTC
TRBV12-5	few	TRBD2	TRBJ2-1	CASGPRLAGGYNEQFF	TGTGCTAGTGGTCCCCGACTAGCGGGGGGTTACAATGAGCAGTTCTTC
TRBV28	few	TRBD2	TRBJ2-5	CASSRWGRAGETQYF	TGTGCCAGCAGTCGGTGGGGCCGAGCGGGGGAGACCCAGTACTTC
TRBV20-1	few	-	TRBJ2-5	CSARPQGRGETQYF	TGCAGTGCTAGACCCCAGGGTCGGGGTGAGACCCAGTACTTC
TRBV2	once	-	TRBJ2-1	CASSPQEKTYNEQFF	TGTGCCAGCAGTCCCCAGGAGAAGACCTACAATGAGCAGTTCTTC
TRBV27	-	-	TRBJ2-3	CASSSLLTPYSDTQYF	TGTGCCAGCAGTAGCTTATTGACGCCATATTCGGATACGCAGTATTTT
TRBV7-2	-	-	TRBJ1-1	CASSLAVGSITEAFF	TGTGCCAGCAGCTTAGCGGTGGGGTCGATCACTGAAGCTTTCTTT
TRBV15	few	-	TRBJ2-6	CATIGPSSGANVLTF	TGTGCCACCATCGGACCAAGCTCTGGGGCCAACGTCCTGACTTTC
TRBV7-9	-	TRBD1	TRBJ1-5	CASSLGQGMSNQPQHF	TGTGCCAGCAGCCTCGGACAGGGGATGAGCAATCAGCCCCAGCATTTT
TRBV6-1	-	TRBD2	TRBJ2-5	CASSEGLGTSGGGFF	TGTGCCAGCAGTGAAGGACTAGGGACTAGCGGGGGAGGGTTCTTC